This is a list of T cell receptor beta chains from one sample in a study of tumor and adjacent non-tumor tissue in lung cancer. TCRdb re-derived calls from the multiplex PCR reads in MiXCR, one entry per CDR3 protein. The sample lists about 93,000 distinct CDR3 sequences, just over 65% occurring once. Sequencing was done on a sample of lung tumor tissue. The receptors stem from a man in his 60s with non-small cell lung cancer. The CDR3 runs from the conserved cysteine through the conserved F or W. Each record gives: D gene, V gene, clone size, J gene, CDR3 DNA, CDR3 protein. D genes are given only for firm matches. The size of a clone is reported for some rows only, either as once, few or many, or as a class for expanded clones.

D: TRBD2
V: TRBV29-1
size: NA
J: TRBJ2-5
DNA: TGCAGCGCTGATGTAGCGGGAGTCAGAGAGACCCAGTACTTC
CDR3: CSADVAGVRETQYF

D: NA
V: TRBV7-9
size: NA
J: TRBJ1-5
DNA: TGTGCCAGCAGCCTACCCGGGTGCAGTCAGCCCCAGCATTTT
CDR3: CASSLPGCSQPQHF

D: NA
V: TRBV6-6
size: NA
J: TRBJ1-2
DNA: TGTGCCAGCAGTTTCACAGAGGAGTGGGATGGCTACACCTTC
CDR3: CASSFTEEWDGYTF

D: NA
V: TRBV4-1
size: NA
J: TRBJ2-3
DNA: TGCGCCAGCAGCCAAGATACGGGGGAGCTTGTAAATACGCAGTATTTT
CDR3: CASSQDTGELVNTQYF

D: TRBD2
V: TRBV6-2/TRBV6-3
size: NA
J: TRBJ2-5
DNA: TGTGCCAGCAGTTCGAGGCGGGGGATGGAGATCCGGTACTTC
CDR3: CASSSRRGMEIRYF

D: NA
V: TRBV2
size: NA
J: TRBJ1-1
DNA: TGTGCCAGCGGGGGGACGGTGAAGACTGAAGCTTTCTTT
CDR3: CASGGTVKTEAFF

D: NA
V: TRBV12-3/TRBV12-4
size: NA
J: TRBJ1-1
DNA: TGTTCCAGCGGTTGGGCGCTGGGGGGCCGGGGACACACTGAAGCTTTCTTT
CDR3: CSSGWALGGRGHTEAFF

D: NA
V: TRBV14
size: NA
J: TRBJ2-2
DNA: TGTGCCAGCAGCCAAGAGAGCGTCACCGGGGAGCTGTTTTTT
CDR3: CASSQESVTGELFF

D: NA
V: TRBV5-4
size: NA
J: TRBJ2-3
DNA: TGTGCCAGCAGCCAATGGGACGGCGGCGAGTCTACGCAGTATTTT
CDR3: CASSQWDGGESTQYF

D: NA
V: TRBV5-4
size: NA
J: TRBJ2-2
DNA: TGTACCAGCGGCTTGGAAGCAGGGGCGAACACCGGGGAGCTGTTTTTT
CDR3: CTSGLEAGANTGELFF

D: TRBD1
V: TRBV7-2
size: few
J: TRBJ1-5
DNA: TGTGCCAGCAGCTTAGGAGCGACAGGGAATCAGCCCCAGCATTTT
CDR3: CASSLGATGNQPQHF

D: TRBD1
V: TRBV6-5
size: NA
J: TRBJ2-2
DNA: TGTGCTAGCAGTGGCAGGGGGCTAACCGGGGAGCTGTTTTTT
CDR3: CASSGRGLTGELFF

D: NA
V: TRBV7-2
size: few
J: TRBJ2-3
DNA: TGTGCCAGCAGCTTAGGGAGAGATACGCAGTATTTT
CDR3: CASSLGRDTQYF

D: NA
V: TRBV12-3/TRBV12-4
size: few
J: TRBJ2-3
DNA: TGTGCCGGCCACGGTTCGCGGGGGCCCCCCACCGATACGCAGTATTTT
CDR3: CAGHGSRGPPTDTQYF

D: NA
V: TRBV28
size: NA
J: TRBJ1-4
DNA: TGTGCCAGCAGGGGGGTAGGGAGGACTAATGAAAAACTGTTTTTT
CDR3: CASRGVGRTNEKLFF

D: NA
V: TRBV4-1
size: many
J: TRBJ2-3
DNA: TGCGCCAGCAGCGTTACGGAGGGGGCAGGTACAGATACGCAGTATTTT
CDR3: CASSVTEGAGTDTQYF

D: TRBD2
V: TRBV10-3
size: NA
J: TRBJ2-1
DNA: TGTGCCATAAGTGATCCCAATGGGACTACCTCCTACAATGAGCAGTTCTTC
CDR3: CAISDPNGTTSYNEQFF

D: NA
V: TRBV11-2
size: few
J: TRBJ2-3
DNA: TGTGCCAGCAGCTCCGGTCCAGATACGCAGTATTTT
CDR3: CASSSGPDTQYF

D: NA
V: TRBV29-1
size: NA
J: TRBJ1-2
DNA: TGCAACGTTGAAGTCGATATGAACTACACCTTC
CDR3: CNVEVDMNYTF

D: NA
V: TRBV14
size: NA
J: TRBJ2-2
DNA: TGTGCCAGCAACCAAGCGCCGGGACCCTACACCGTGGAGCTGTTTTTT
CDR3: CASNQAPGPYTVELFF

D: TRBD2
V: TRBV4-2
size: NA
J: TRBJ2-1
DNA: TGTGCCAGCAGCCATCATCGTCGACTAGCGGGAGAAGCAAATGAGCAGCTCTTC
CDR3: CASSHHRRLAGEANEQLF

D: NA
V: TRBV6-5
size: NA
J: TRBJ1-6
DNA: TGTGCCAGCAGCCAAGGACAGTGGGCTAATTCACCCATCCACTTT
CDR3: CASSQGQWANSPIHF

D: TRBD1
V: TRBV6-5
size: NA
J: TRBJ2-7
DNA: TGTGCCAGTAGTTACTCTGGGACAGGCGAACAGGAGCAGTACTTC
CDR3: CASSYSGTGEQEQYF

D: NA
V: TRBV20-1
size: many
J: TRBJ2-2
DNA: TGCAGTGCTAGAGTGGTCGGGGGGCACGGGGAGCTGTTTTTT
CDR3: CSARVVGGHGELFF

D: NA
V: TRBV11-3
size: medium-sized
J: TRBJ2-7
DNA: TGTGCCAGCAGCTTAGTAGGCCAGGGGTTCTACGAGCAGTACTTC
CDR3: CASSLVGQGFYEQYF

D: TRBD1
V: TRBV13
size: NA
J: TRBJ1-3
DNA: TGTGCCAGCAGGTCATATTCCAGGGGGCTCTCTGGAAACACCATATATTTT
CDR3: CASRSYSRGLSGNTIYF

D: NA
V: TRBV6-5
size: NA
J: TRBJ1-1
DNA: TGTGCTATCAGTTTCCTAGGGACGTCGGAAGCTTTCTTT
CDR3: CAISFLGTSEAFF

D: TRBD1
V: TRBV13
size: medium-sized
J: TRBJ1-2
DNA: TGTGCCAGCAGGGAGGACAGGGGGGTCTATGGCTACACCTTC
CDR3: CASREDRGVYGYTF

D: NA
V: TRBV4-1
size: NA
J: TRBJ1-5
DNA: TGCGCCAGCAGCCCCCAATCCGGAAGGTCAAATCAGCCCCAGCATTTT
CDR3: CASSPQSGRSNQPQHF

D: TRBD2
V: TRBV10-3
size: NA
J: TRBJ2-7
DNA: TGTGCCATCAGTGTGCCGGGCGGGGGCGAGCAGTACTTC
CDR3: CAISVPGGGEQYF

D: NA
V: TRBV6-1
size: NA
J: TRBJ1-2
DNA: TGTTCCAGCAGTGAATCATGGTGGGGGGATGGCTACATCTTC
CDR3: CSSSESWWGDGYIF

D: NA
V: TRBV4-3
size: NA
J: TRBJ2-1
DNA: TGCGCCAGCAGCCAAGAGGGGACCGTTTCCAATGAGCAGTTCTTC
CDR3: CASSQEGTVSNEQFF

D: NA
V: TRBV6-6
size: NA
J: TRBJ2-1
DNA: TGTGTCAACAGTGCCGGGGGTGAGCAGTTCTTC
CDR3: CVNSAGGEQFF

D: NA
V: TRBV5-1
size: NA
J: TRBJ2-2
DNA: TGCACCAGCCGAATAGAAGGGGACGCCGGGGAGCTGTTTTTT
CDR3: CTSRIEGDAGELFF

D: NA
V: TRBV12-3/TRBV12-4
size: NA
J: TRBJ1-1
DNA: TGTGCCAGCAGTTTTAAGAGGTTGAACACTGAAGCTTTCTTT
CDR3: CASSFKRLNTEAFF

D: NA
V: TRBV6-6
size: many
J: TRBJ1-5
DNA: TGTGCCAGCAGTTACGAGGGTCAGCCCCAGCATTTT
CDR3: CASSYEGQPQHF

D: NA
V: TRBV6-2/TRBV6-3
size: NA
J: TRBJ2-6
DNA: TGTGCCAGCAGAGATACCAGCTCTGGGGCCAACGTCCTGGCTTTC
CDR3: CASRDTSSGANVLAF

D: NA
V: TRBV5-4
size: NA
J: TRBJ2-7
DNA: TGTGCCAGCAGCCCCGGACAGACCGACGAGCACTACTTC
CDR3: CASSPGQTDEHYF

D: NA
V: TRBV6-2/TRBV6-3
size: NA
J: TRBJ2-1
DNA: TGTGCTAGTAAAGGGGGTGTGGTGATCAATGAGCAGTTCTTC
CDR3: CASKGGVVINEQFF

D: NA
V: TRBV5-1
size: NA
J: TRBJ1-1
DNA: TGCGCCAGTAGCTTGGATCTAAGAAGTAATGAAGCTTTCTTT
CDR3: CASSLDLRSNEAFF

D: NA
V: TRBV6-2/TRBV6-3
size: many
J: TRBJ1-6
DNA: TGTGCCAGCAGCACCCCCCGGGGCGGGGTTGAATCACCCCTCCACTTT
CDR3: CASSTPRGGVESPLHF

D: NA
V: TRBV4-2
size: NA
J: TRBJ1-4
DNA: TGTGCAAGCAGCCGTGCCCAGGGTGGGACTAATGAAAAACTGTTTTTT
CDR3: CASSRAQGGTNEKLFF

D: NA
V: TRBV6-1
size: many
J: TRBJ1-2
DNA: TGTGCCAGCAGTCCACAGGGAAAAGGCTACACCTTC
CDR3: CASSPQGKGYTF

D: TRBD1
V: TRBV6-5
size: many
J: TRBJ1-6
DNA: TGTGCCAGCAGTTACTCGGGGACAGGGAGCTCCTATAATTCACCCCTCCACTTT
CDR3: CASSYSGTGSSYNSPLHF

D: NA
V: TRBV20-1
size: many
J: TRBJ2-1
DNA: TGCAGTGCTAGAGATAGGAGCCACAATGAGCAGTTCTTC
CDR3: CSARDRSHNEQFF

D: TRBD1
V: TRBV12-3/TRBV12-4
size: once
J: TRBJ1-2
DNA: TGTGCCAGTAGCGGACAGGGCGGGATCTATAGCTACACCTTC
CDR3: CASSGQGGIYSYTF

D: TRBD2
V: TRBV7-9
size: NA
J: TRBJ2-7
DNA: TGTGCCAGCAGCGTAGAAGGGACTAGCGGGGTGAGTGAGCAGTACTTC
CDR3: CASSVEGTSGVSEQYF

D: NA
V: TRBV12-3/TRBV12-4
size: once
J: TRBJ2-2
DNA: TGTGCCAGCAGTTTTCGTCAAAGCGTGGAGCTGTTTTTT
CDR3: CASSFRQSVELFF

D: TRBD1
V: TRBV11-1
size: medium-sized
J: TRBJ2-1
DNA: TGTGCCAGCAGCTTAAACAGGGGCTCCTACAATGAGCAGTTCTTC
CDR3: CASSLNRGSYNEQFF

D: NA
V: TRBV6-1
size: NA
J: TRBJ2-7
DNA: TGTGCCAGCAGTGAATCAGCTCCTTGTCCCCGTGAGGAGCAGTACTTC
CDR3: CASSESAPCPREEQYF

D: TRBD1
V: TRBV29-1
size: NA
J: TRBJ2-3
DNA: TGTAGCGAAAGACAGGGGGCGGCAGATATGCAGTATTTT
CDR3: CSERQGAADMQYF